This T cell receptor (beta chain) appears in the sequencing data of a study of blood T cell repertoires in COVID-19. For the study at large: COVID-19 samples collected from the United States, Italy and Spain covered acute and convalescent phases. T cells, B-cell-depleted T cells, or PBMCs provided the cDNA or gDNA that served as material.

Original analysis: Researchers report that nucleated cell counts were estimated from reference gene primer amplification. The repertoire was sequenced with immunoSEQ multiplex PCR; TCRdb's copy has only in-frame clones and lacks some. D and trimming come from the DNA, and the V and J calls and clone size come from that table. This table has under 200,000 clones, around 90% appearing once. V was cut by 1 base and J by 5 bases, with 8 bases left in between. The V gene's germline CDR1 is MGHRA and CDR2 YSYEKL. CDR3 length: 13 amino acids. Sequenced sample: peripheral blood. This sequence joins TRBV4-1 and TRBJ2-5; D is undetermined. The receptor was derived from a man aged 45-60 years with acute or convalescent COVID-19. CDR3 sequence (DNA): TGCGCCAGCAGCCAAGTGGAGTGGGAGACCCAGTACTTC. This encodes CASSQVEWETQYF.